The clone carrying this T cell receptor (beta chain) was seen a handful of times. What it recognizes is unknown. Stable Graves' hyperthyroidism denoted no ophthalmopathy progression over 18 months. This sample was included in a study of T cells in Graves' hyperthyroidism and ophthalmopathy. Study-wide points: The authors' 13 V-J model separated ophthalmopathy from stable hyperthyroidism. It was a median roughly six months before onset that the model predicted ophthalmopathy. The blood repertoire included most of the expanded thyroid clonotypes above 0.001.

Using RNA transcripts as the source, TCR beta CDR3 regions were amplified. When the TCR CDR3 underwent first-round RT-PCR, the HTBI primer set was used. TCRdb reprocessed the multiplex PCR reads with MiXCR, giving one entry per CDR3 protein. This table holds hundreds of thousands of distinct CDR3 sequences, 14% found once. J gave up 7 bases and V 4 bases, and 13 bases lay outside the gene matches. CDR3 length: 15 residues. The sequencing sample was made of blood. This chain uses TRBV12-3 or TRBV12-4 with TRBJ2-7, with 7 nucleotides matching TRBD2. The clonotype comes from a young woman with Graves' hyperthyroidism. CDR3 region: CASSSSGTALLEQYF. In DNA, the CDR3 is TGTGCCAGCAGTTCGAGCGGGACCGCACTTCTGGAGCAGTACTTC.